The 13 T cell receptor beta chains reported below all come from one sample, sequenced in a study of radiotherapy plus CTLA-4 blockade in lung cancer. Sequencing was performed with immunoSEQ multiplex PCR; in TCRdb, only in-frame clones are kept and a portion is missing. The sample consists of 70,000 to 95,000 clones, over 80% of them appearing once. This sample comprised peripheral blood, obtained from a patient treated with radiotherapy plus ipilimumab. These receptor sequences come from a human donor with non-small cell lung cancer that progressed on radiotherapy plus ipilimumab.

V is TRBV9 and J is TRBJ2-1, with D perhaps matching TRBD2 (5 bases). The CDR3 loop spans 15 amino acids. The germline gives CDR1 SGDLS, CDR2 YYNGEE. V was shortened by 4 bases and J by 5 bases, with 16 bases between the two germline ends. CDR3 protein: CASSRRLGPNNEQFF. DNA of the CDR3: TGTGCCAGCAGCCGGAGGCTAGGCCCAAACAATGAGCAGTTCTTC.

This sequence joins TRBV14 and TRBJ2-3; tentatively, D is TRBD2 (5 bases). The germline gives CDR1 SGHDN, CDR2 FVKESK. The CDR3 has 13 amino acids. V lost 3 bases and J lost 6, with 10 bases in between. The CDR3 region has the DNA TGTGCCAGCAGCCAGAGCTGGGAGGATACGCAGTATTTT. Translation: CASSQSWEDTQYF.

The rearrangement joins TRBV5-6 to TRBJ2-3; TRBD2 might be the D (5 bases). The CDR3 length is 13 residues. V lost 0 bases and J 5 bases, leaving 7 bases between the germline ends. Looked up from germline, CDR1 is SGHDT and CDR2 is YYEEEE. The CDR3 region is CASSLVGEDTQYF. The CDR3 nucleotides read TGTGCCAGCAGCTTGGTCGGGGAAGATACGCAGTATTTT.

Only a few counts were recorded for this clone. This chain uses TRBV2 with TRBJ2-2; D is ambiguous. In germline, CDR1 is SNHLY, CDR2 FYNNEI. CDR3 length: 13 amino acids. Between the trimmed V and J ends, which lost 7 bases and 1 base, there was a span of 7 bases. This chain's CDR3 is CASTQVNTGELFF. Written as DNA, the CDR3 is TGTGCCAGCACGCAGGTGAACACCGGGGAGCTGTTTTTT.

This chain joins TRBV5-6 and TRBJ2-5; D gene uncertain. Germline V lookup: CDR1 SGHDT, CDR2 YYEEEE. V gave up 4 bases and J gave up 2 bases, with 9 bases separating them. The CDR3 loop spans 13 amino acids. CDR3 residues: CASSATFQETQYF. The CDR3 nucleotides read TGTGCCAGCAGCGCGACATTTCAAGAGACCCAGTACTTC.

This clone was observed a single time. J is TRBJ2-7 and V is TRBV28; D may match TRBD1 or TRBD2 (6 bases each). The CDR3 covers 12 residues. Germline CDR1 and CDR2: MDHEN and SYDVKM. V was shortened by 8 bases and J by 3 bases, with 11 bases between the two germline ends. CDR3 DNA: TGTGCCAGCCGGGGGCCTTACTACGAGCAGTACTTC. As protein: CASRGPYYEQYF.

This rearrangement joins TRBV19 to TRBJ2-5, with 7 bases matching TRBD1. With 1 base clipped from V and 4 bases from J, the junction kept 3 bases outside the gene matches. Germline V lookup: CDR1 LNHDA, CDR2 SQIVND (reference sequence). CDR3 size: 14 residues. CDR3 amino acids: CASSIGRGRETQYF. As DNA, the CDR3 is TGTGCCAGTAGTATAGGAAGGGGGCGAGAGACCCAGTACTTC. Using reference TRBV19 and TRBJ2-5 for the parts outside the CDR3, the full variable domain is DGGITQSPKYLFRKEGQNVTLSCEQNLNHDAMYWYRQDPGQGLRLIYYSQIVNDFQKGDIAEGYSVSREKKESFPLTVTSAQKNPTAFYLCASSIGRGRETQYFGPGTRLLVL.

V gene TRBV4-2 combines with J gene TRBJ2-7, with D unresolved. The CDR3 is 18 amino acids. The germline V gene has CDR1 LGHNA and CDR2 YNFKEQ. The germline V and J ends were trimmed by 1 base and 1 base, with 20 bases remaining between them. The CDR3 nucleotides read TGTGCCAGCAGCCAAGTTTGGGGTATGGGTCTACCTTCCTACGAGCAGTACTTC. Its translation: CASSQVWGMGLPSYEQYF.

The rearrangement links TRBV19 to TRBJ2-7; weak D call: TRBD1 (5 bases). Deletions cut 3 bases from V and 5 bases from J, with 11 bases between. Germline-derived CDR1 and CDR2 are LNHDA and SQIVND (reference sequence). The CDR3 extends over 13 amino acids. The CDR3 protein is CASSIILRDEQYF. The CDR3, as DNA: TGTGCCAGTAGTATTATTCTCAGGGACGAGCAGTACTTC.

The chain couples TRBV4-2 to TRBJ2-7, with 8 positions matching TRBD1. Germline CDR1 reads LGHNA; CDR2 reads YNFKEQ. J was trimmed by 2 bases and V by 4 bases; bases with no gene match: 4. This CDR3 is built from 14 residues. The CDR3 DNA reads as TGTGCCAGCAGCCTCGGACAGGGAACCTACGAGCAGTACTTC. Protein product: CASSLGQGTYEQYF.

The V gene is TRBV14, the J gene TRBJ2-1; D call uncertain. This CDR3 comprises 15 residues. Trimming removed 0 bases at V and 2 bases at J, with 8 bases between. From germline, CDR1 is SGHDN and CDR2 FVKESK. The CDR3 DNA reads as TGTGCCAGCAGCCAAGAAGGGTACCCCTACAATGAGCAGTTCTTC. This translates into CASSQEGYPYNEQFF.

The chain joins TRBV5-6 to TRBJ1-6; no clear D. Germline V CDR1 and CDR2: SGHDT, YYEEEE. This CDR3 is 14 amino acids long. The V and J ends lost 2 bases and 7 bases respectively, with 10 bases between them. The CDR3 nucleotides are TGTGCCAGCAGCTTCGGGGAAGTGAATTCACCCCTCCACTTT. Protein product: CASSFGEVNSPLHF.

This clone was counted a few times. The rearrangement joins TRBV18 to TRBJ1-1, with D unclear. V lost 2 bases to trimming and J lost 2 bases, with 6 bases between them. CDR1 is KGHSH and CDR2 is LQKENI in the germline V gene. The CDR3 spans 13 residues. The CDR3: CASSPAGNTEAFF. As DNA, the CDR3 is TGTGCCAGCTCACCAGCTGGAAACACTGAAGCTTTCTTT. Full variable domain (rest looked up from reference TRBV18 and TRBJ1-1): NAGVMQNPRHLVRRRGQEARLRCSPMKGHSHVYWYRQLPEEGLKFMVYLQKENIIDESGMPKERFSAEFPKEGPSILRIQQVVRGDSAAYFCASSPAGNTEAFFGQGTRLTVV.